This TCR beta chain was recovered during a study of cytomegalovirus exposure and HLA in healthy donors. Regarding the study as a whole: There were 150 to 200 TCR beta chains listed as cytomegalovirus-associated.

This CDR3 has 15 residues. Trimming at V came to 5 bases and at J to 11 bases, leaving 10 bases not matched to a gene. Germline V CDR1 and CDR2: SEHNR, FQNEAQ (reference sequence). The primer mix had 60 Vbeta and 13 Jbeta primers. Generated by immunoSEQ multiplex PCR, the TCRdb table keeps only in-frame clones and is missing some. The table lists about 150,000 clones, less than 85% of them singletons. As to this clone: Its target is not known.

This chain links TRBV7-9 with TRBJ1-6, with 9 bases matching TRBD1. The specimen was PBMCs. The source is a man in his forties or fifties in good health and CMV-seropositive. The CDR3 loop is CASSPPGQGFTPLHF. The CDR3 nucleotides read TGTGCCAGCAGCCCCCCGGGACAGGGTTTTACACCCCTCCACTTT. Together with reference TRBV7-9 and TRBJ1-6, the CDR3 gives the full variable domain: DTGVSQNPRHKITKRGQNVTFRCDPISEHNRLYWYRQTLGQGPEFLTYFQNEAQLEKSRLLSDRFSAERPKGSFSTLEIQRTEQGDSAMYLCASSPPGQGFTPLHFGNGTRLTVT.